These 32 T cell receptor beta chains were sequenced from one sample in a study of cytomegalovirus exposure and HLA in healthy donors. Researchers ran the PCR with 60 Vbeta and 13 Jbeta primers. Sequencing used immunoSEQ multiplex PCR; TCRdb keeps in-frame clones, though not all of them. Its table lists 150,000 or so clones. Source material: PBMCs. The receptors stem from a woman in her forties or fifties in good health and CMV-seronegative.

The CDR3 nucleotides read TGCGCCAGCAGCCAGAGCGGGAGGGGGGAGACCCAGTACTTC. Its protein is CASSQSGRGETQYF. The V gene is TRBV4-3, the J gene TRBJ2-5; TRBD2 aligns across 10 bases. The CDR3 consists of 14 residues. The germline V gene encodes CDR1 LGHNA and CDR2 YSLEER. After removal of 3 bases from V and 5 bases from J, the junction contained 3 bases not matched to a gene.

This chain connects TRBV20-1 to TRBJ2-5; D remains ambiguous. The CDR3 extends over 11 amino acids. Germline V gene data show CDR1 as DFQATT and CDR2 as SNEGSKA (reference sequence). With 5 bases removed from V and 3 bases from J, the gap between germline ends came to 7 bases. Written as DNA, the CDR3 is TGCAGTGCTTTAGTTAAAGAGACCCAGTACTTC. Translation gives CSALVKETQYF.

The chain recombines TRBV29-1 with TRBJ1-2; a possible D gene is TRBD1 (5 bases). Trimming cost V 0 bases and J 3 bases, with 8 bases left between them. Per the germline V gene, CDR1 is SQVTM and CDR2 is ANQGSEA. The CDR3 is 13 residues long. Here the CDR3 DNA reads TGCAGCGTTGAAGATGACAGAGACTATGGCTACACCTTC. This gives the protein CSVEDDRDYGYTF.

The rearrangement uses TRBV7-9 and TRBJ2-7, with D perhaps TRBD1 (5 bases). Germline-derived CDR1 and CDR2 are SEHNR and FQNEAQ (reference sequence). The V end was cut by 1 base, the J end by 4 bases, with 11 bases between. CDR3 length: 14 residues. CDR3 coding DNA: TGTGCCAGCAGCTTAGACCCTGGGGCATACGAGCAGTACTTC. Protein sequence: CASSLDPGAYEQYF.

The rearrangement links TRBV9 to TRBJ2-7; 10 nucleotides line up with TRBD1. This CDR3 region has 15 residues. Germline V CDR1 and CDR2: SGDLS, YYNGEE. Trimming at V came to 0 bases and at J to 3 bases, leaving 3 bases not matched to a gene. The CDR3 protein is CASSVAGTGVYEQYF. In DNA, the CDR3 is TGTGCCAGCAGCGTAGCCGGGACAGGGGTCTACGAGCAGTACTTC.

This chain joins TRBV27 and TRBJ2-1; TRBD2 aligns across 7 bases. Trimming took 2 bases from V and 9 from J; bases not matched to a gene: 4. CDR3 length: 13 residues. Germline V CDR1 and CDR2: MNHEY, SMNVEV (reference sequence). The CDR3 region is CASSLVGGIEQFF. In DNA, the CDR3 is TGTGCCAGCAGTTTAGTGGGAGGGATTGAGCAGTTCTTC.

The chain carries TRBV4-3 and TRBJ1-2; TRBD1 agrees at 8 bases. After removal of 2 bases from V and 8 bases from J, the junction contained 4 bases not matched to a gene. The CDR3 length is 13 residues. CDR1 is LGHNA and CDR2 is YSLEER in the germline V gene. CDR3 protein: CASSQTGGNGYTF. The CDR3 coding sequence is TGCGCCAGCAGCCAAACAGGGGGTAACGGCTACACCTTC.

The chain recombines TRBV5-8 with TRBJ1-5; D is uncertain. The CDR3 totals 14 residues. The germline CDR1 and CDR2 sequences are SGHTS and YDEGEE. Trimming took 5 bases from V and 3 from J, leaving 12 bases between them. CDR3: CASSSTAFNQPQHF. The CDR3 nucleotides read TGTGCCAGCAGTAGTACAGCTTTCAATCAGCCCCAGCATTTT.

This chain links TRBV29-1 with TRBJ2-5; 7 bases are shared with TRBD2. Trimming at V came to 6 bases and at J to 5 bases, leaving 6 bases not matched to a gene. The CDR3 runs 12 residues. Germline CDR1 and CDR2: SQVTM and ANQGSEA. CDR3 in amino acids: CSVGLVGETQYF. The DNA of the CDR3 is TGCAGCGTCGGACTAGTGGGGGAGACCCAGTACTTC.

The chain has TRBV19 and TRBJ2-3; 9 bases line up with TRBD1. V dropped 6 bases and J dropped 7; count of bases not matched to a gene: 14. CDR1 and CDR2 (germline): LNHDA, SQIVND (reference sequence). CDR3 length: 16 residues. The CDR3 DNA reads TGTGCCAGTAGAAGTCAGGGACAGGGACCCACGAATACGCAGTATTTT. Protein sequence: CASRSQGQGPTNTQYF.

J is TRBJ2-5 and V is TRBV28; no definite D call. From germline, CDR1 is MDHEN and CDR2 SYDVKM. The CDR3 loop spans 12 amino acids. V lost 0 bases and J lost 5, with 4 bases in between. CDR3 DNA: TGTGCCAGCAGTTTATGGGGCGAGACCCAGTACTTC. Its protein product is CASSLWGETQYF.

The chain uses TRBV7-9 and TRBJ1-1, with 9 nucleotides matching TRBD1. V lost 6 bases and J lost 3; bases outside the gene matches: 8. Germline CDR1 and CDR2: SEHNR and FQNEAQ (reference sequence). The CDR3 is 15 residues long. Written as DNA, the CDR3 is TGTGCCAGCAGAAAGGGACAGGGTGGGGACACTGAAGCTTTCTTT. It yields the protein CASRKGQGGDTEAFF.

This chain links TRBV7-2 with TRBJ2-7; 9 bases agree with TRBD2. CDR3 size: 14 residues. CDR1 SGHTA and CDR2 FQGNSA come from the germline V gene. V lost 5 bases to trimming and J lost 4 bases; unmatched junction nucleotides: 6. The CDR3 loop is CASSLSGSRYEQYF. The CDR3, as DNA: TGTGCCAGCAGCCTTAGCGGGAGCAGATACGAGCAGTACTTC.

The chain links TRBV19 to TRBJ2-1, with D tentatively TRBD2 (6 bases). Trimming stripped 4 bases from V and 15 bases from J, with 19 bases between. Germline CDR1 is LNHDA and CDR2 is SQIVND (reference sequence). This CDR3 is built from 13 residues. The CDR3 here is CASSNPPDYTPFF. The CDR3, as DNA: TGTGCCAGTAGTAACCCTCCGGACTATACCCCGTTCTTC.

This CDR3 reads CASSSGTRTLPGELFF. The CDR3 DNA sequence: TGTGCCAGCAGTTCAGGGACTAGAACCCTTCCCGGGGAGCTGTTTTTT. The gene calls are TRBV27 and TRBJ2-2; 8 nucleotides agree with TRBD2. The trim removed 4 bases at V and 6 bases at J, leaving 10 bases unmatched. The germline gives CDR1 MNHEY, CDR2 SMNVEV (reference sequence). This CDR3 is built from 16 residues.

J is TRBJ2-1 and V is TRBV5-4; perhaps TRBD2 as D (6 bases). This CDR3 spans 16 amino acids. Germline V CDR1 and CDR2: SGHNT, YYREEE (reference sequence). Trimming removed 2 bases at V and 4 bases at J, with 16 bases between. CDR3 region: CASSLGPGREYNEQFF. The CDR3 DNA follows: TGTGCCAGCAGCTTAGGACCGGGTCGGGAGTACAATGAGCAGTTCTTC.

The CDR3 DNA is TGTGCCAGCTCACCATCCCCGGGACAGAACGAGCAGTACTTC. Its translation is CASSPSPGQNEQYF. This chain connects TRBV18 to TRBJ2-7, with 7 bases aligning to TRBD1. Germline trimming cut 2 bases from V and 5 bases from J; bases unmatched to any gene: 6. This CDR3 has 14 residues. Germline CDR1 KGHSH, CDR2 LQKENI.

The gene calls are TRBV9 and TRBJ2-1; D gene uncertain. Trimming removed 2 bases at V and 2 bases at J, with 11 bases between. The CDR3 is made up of 15 amino acids. Looked up from germline, CDR1 is SGDLS and CDR2 is YYNGEE. CDR3 sequence (DNA): TGTGCCAGCAGCGTCGAGTGGTCCACCTACAATGAGCAGTTCTTC. Protein sequence: CASSVEWSTYNEQFF.

V usage is TRBV15 and J usage is TRBJ1-1; 8 bases align to TRBD1. The CDR3 runs 15 residues. With 1 base clipped from V and 6 bases from J, the junction kept 7 bases outside the gene matches. The germline V gene encodes CDR1 LNHNV and CDR2 YYDKDF (reference sequence). The CDR3 region has the DNA TGTGCCACCAGCAGAGCCGGGACAGGAGTTTCTGAAGCTTTCTTT. Translated: CATSRAGTGVSEAFF.

The V and J genes are TRBV29-1 and TRBJ2-7; 8 positions agree with TRBD1. The CDR3 extends over 13 amino acids. Germline lookup yields CDR1 SQVTM and CDR2 ANQGSEA. After removal of 5 bases from V and 0 bases from J, the junction contained 3 bases not matched to a gene. CDR3 coding DNA: TGCAGCGTTTTGGACAGGGACTCCTACGAGCAGTACTTC. It specifies CSVLDRDSYEQYF.

The chain recombines TRBV7-7 with TRBJ2-3; 10 bases line up with TRBD1. The CDR3 loop spans 16 amino acids. After removal of 5 bases from V and 4 bases from J, the junction contained 9 bases not matched to a gene. The germline gives CDR1 SSHAT, CDR2 FNYEAQ (reference sequence). DNA for the CDR3: TGTGCCAGCAGCCCCCGGACAGGGGGTATCGCAGATACGCAGTATTTT. This codes for CASSPRTGGIADTQYF.

The V call is TRBV4-2, the J call TRBJ2-3, with a tentative D call TRBD2 (5 bases). CDR1 and CDR2 (germline): LGHNA, YNFKEQ. V shed 2 bases and J shed 2 bases, with 17 bases lying between them. The CDR3 is made up of 17 amino acids. The CDR3 DNA is TGTGCCAGCAGCCAACTTCGGAGGCCCGCCTCCACAGATACGCAGTATTTT. Encoded protein: CASSQLRRPASTDTQYF.

V is TRBV6-6 and J is TRBJ2-7, with no clear D. Germline V gives CDR1 MNHNY, CDR2 SVGAGI (reference sequence). The CDR3 covers 13 residues. The V end lost 6 bases, the J end lost 0 bases, and 9 bases lay between the germline ends. The CDR3 spells CASRDPSSYEQYF. CDR3 DNA sequence: TGTGCCAGCAGAGATCCGAGCTCCTACGAGCAGTACTTC.

The CDR3 DNA reads TGTGCCAGCAGCTCCCCGGAGGGCGCCTACGAGCAGTACTTC. The encoded protein is CASSSPEGAYEQYF. The rearrangement uses TRBV11-2 and TRBJ2-7; possible D gene TRBD2, 6 bases. Deletions cut 4 bases from V and 2 bases from J, with 12 bases between. The CDR3 extends over 14 amino acids. Germline V CDR1 and CDR2: SGHAT, FQNNGV.

The rearrangement joins TRBV5-8 to TRBJ1-1; D is unresolved. Trimming took off 1 base at V and 1 base at J, with 8 bases between the two ends. The CDR3 spans 14 residues. CDR1 is SGHTS and CDR2 is YDEGEE in the germline V gene. CDR3 loop: CASSLLGGNTEAFF. The CDR3 nucleotides read TGTGCCAGCAGCTTGTTAGGAGGGAACACTGAAGCTTTCTTT.

The rearrangement links TRBV2 to TRBJ2-1; D may be TRBD2 (6 bases). V lost 8 bases and J lost 0, with 11 bases in between. The germline gives CDR1 SNHLY, CDR2 FYNNEI. CDR3 length: 14 amino acids. The CDR3 is CASDGGFSYNEQFF. The CDR3 bases are TGTGCCAGCGACGGGGGATTCTCCTACAATGAGCAGTTCTTC. The full variable domain, rest sourced from reference TRBV2 and TRBJ2-1, is EPEVTQTPSHQVTQMGQEVILRCVPISNHLYFYWYRQILGQKVEFLVSFYNNEISEKSEIFDDQFSVERPDGSNFTLKIRSTKLEDSAMYFCASDGGFSYNEQFFGPGTRLTVL.

The CDR3 DNA reads as TGTGCCAGCAGTCCCAGGGACTCTGGAAACACCATATATTTT. As protein: CASSPRDSGNTIYF. The chain combines TRBV6-5 with TRBJ1-3; TRBD1 is a possible D gene (5 bases). CDR3 length: 14 residues. Germline CDR1 is MNHEY and CDR2 is SVGAGI. Between the trimmed V and J ends, which lost 5 bases and 0 bases, there was a span of 8 bases.

This rearrangement joins TRBV7-2 to TRBJ1-2, with 8 bases fitting TRBD1. CDR1 SGHTA and CDR2 FQGNSA come from the germline V gene. The CDR3 consists of 13 residues. V was clipped by 5 bases and J by 4 bases; unmatched bases: 3. The DNA of the CDR3 is TGTGCCAGCAGCGAGGGACAGGTCTATGGCTACACCTTC. This sequence encodes CASSEGQVYGYTF. Full variable domain (remainder filled in from reference TRBV7-2 and TRBJ1-2): GAGVSQSPSNKVTEKGKDVELRCDPISGHTALYWYRQSLGQGLEFLIYFQGNSAPDKSGLPSDRFSAERTGGSVSTLTIQRTQQEDSAVYLCASSEGQVYGYTFGSGTRLTVV.

The chain is built from TRBV7-8 and TRBJ2-7; possible D gene TRBD2, 7 bases. This CDR3 has 15 amino acids. V was clipped by 1 base and J by 2 bases, with 12 bases between them. Germline V gene lookup returns CDR1 SGHVS and CDR2 FQNEAQ. The chain's CDR3 is CASSLGAGDTYEQYF. DNA for the CDR3: TGTGCCAGCAGCTTAGGCGCGGGGGACACCTACGAGCAGTACTTC.

The chain is built from TRBV7-6 and TRBJ1-2; D call uncertain. The CDR3 is 15 amino acids. Trimming removed 5 bases at V and 3 bases at J, with 16 bases between. The germline V gene has CDR1 SGHVS and CDR2 FNYEAQ. CDR3 sequence reads: CASSPYPGTDYGYTF. Written as DNA, the CDR3 is TGTGCCAGCAGCCCCTACCCAGGAACGGACTATGGCTACACCTTC.

V is TRBV18 and J is TRBJ1-6; maybe TRBD1 (5 bases). CDR1 is KGHSH, CDR2 LQKENI, per germline. The CDR3 totals 16 residues. The V gene lost 3 bases and the J gene lost 4 bases, with 13 bases spanning the gap. CDR3 in DNA: TGTGCCAGCTCACCCGGTTCAACAGGTTATAATTCACCCCTCCACTTT. Residues: CASSPGSTGYNSPLHF.

The V call is TRBV28, the J call TRBJ2-5, with a weak D call TRBD2 (5 bases). The length of the CDR3 is 17 residues. The germline V gene encodes CDR1 MDHEN and CDR2 SYDVKM. The V end was cut by 3 bases, the J end by 4 bases, with 21 bases between. In nucleotides, the CDR3 is TGTGCCAGCAGTTTCCTTCGACTATCCCGAATTGGAGAGACCCAGTACTTC. This encodes CASSFLRLSRIGETQYF.